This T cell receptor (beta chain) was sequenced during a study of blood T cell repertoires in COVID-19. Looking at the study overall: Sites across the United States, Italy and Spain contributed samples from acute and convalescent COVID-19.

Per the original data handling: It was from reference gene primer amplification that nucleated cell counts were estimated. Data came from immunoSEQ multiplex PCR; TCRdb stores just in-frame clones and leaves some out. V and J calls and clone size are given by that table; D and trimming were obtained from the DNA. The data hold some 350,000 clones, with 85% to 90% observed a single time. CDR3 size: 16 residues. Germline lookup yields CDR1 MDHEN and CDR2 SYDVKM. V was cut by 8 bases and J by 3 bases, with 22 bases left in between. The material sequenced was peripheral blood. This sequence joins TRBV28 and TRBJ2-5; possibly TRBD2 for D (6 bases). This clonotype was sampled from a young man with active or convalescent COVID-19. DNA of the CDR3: TGTGCCAGCCGTCCCGGGACGGGAGTCTTGGAAGAGACCCAGTACTTC. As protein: CASRPGTGVLEETQYF.